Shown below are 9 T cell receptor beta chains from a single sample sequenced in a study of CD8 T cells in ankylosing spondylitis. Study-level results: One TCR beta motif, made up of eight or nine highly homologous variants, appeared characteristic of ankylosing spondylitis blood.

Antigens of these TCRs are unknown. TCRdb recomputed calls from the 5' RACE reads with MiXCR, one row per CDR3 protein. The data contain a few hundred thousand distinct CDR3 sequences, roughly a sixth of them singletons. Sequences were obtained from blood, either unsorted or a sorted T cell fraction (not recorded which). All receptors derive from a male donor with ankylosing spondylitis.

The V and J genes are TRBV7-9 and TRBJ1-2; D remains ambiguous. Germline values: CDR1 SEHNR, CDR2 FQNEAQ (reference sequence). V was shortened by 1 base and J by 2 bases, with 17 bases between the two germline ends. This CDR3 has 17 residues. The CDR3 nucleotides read TGTGCCAGCAGCTTAGTGGCCCCAAGGACGTCAAACTATGGCTACACCTTC. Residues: CASSLVAPRTSNYGYTF. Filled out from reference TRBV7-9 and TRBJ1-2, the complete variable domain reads DTGVSQNPRHKITKRGQNVTFRCDPISEHNRLYWYRQTLGQGPEFLTYFQNEAQLEKSRLLSDRFSAERPKGSFSTLEIQRTEQGDSAMYLCASSLVAPRTSNYGYTFGSGTRLTVV.

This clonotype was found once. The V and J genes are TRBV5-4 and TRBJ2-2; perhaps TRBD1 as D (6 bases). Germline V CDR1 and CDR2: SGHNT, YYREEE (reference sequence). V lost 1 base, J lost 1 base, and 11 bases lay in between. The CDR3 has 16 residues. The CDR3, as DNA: TGTGCCAGCAGCTTGTATCGGACAGAGAACACCGGGGAGCTGTTTTTT. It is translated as CASSLYRTENTGELFF. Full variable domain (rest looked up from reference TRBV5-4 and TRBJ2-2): ETGVTQSPTHLIKTRGQQVTLRCSSQSGHNTVSWYQQALGQGPQFIFQYYREEENGRGNFPPRFSGLQFPNYSSELNVNALELDDSALYLCASSLYRTENTGELFFGEGSRLTVL.

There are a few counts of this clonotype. The CDR3 region is CASGRSGGGLYF. CDR3 coding DNA: TGTGCCAGCGGCAGAAGCGGGGGTGGTTTGTATTTT. J is TRBJ2-3 and V is TRBV12-3 or TRBV12-4, with 8 bases matching TRBD2. The length of the CDR3 is 12 residues. J lost 14 bases, V lost 8 bases, and 12 bases had no gene match.

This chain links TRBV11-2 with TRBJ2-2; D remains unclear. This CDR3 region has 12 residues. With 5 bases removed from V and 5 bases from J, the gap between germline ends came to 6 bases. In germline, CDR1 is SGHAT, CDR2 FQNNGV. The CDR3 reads CASSGPTGELFF. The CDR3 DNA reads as TGTGCCAGCAGCGGACCGACCGGGGAGCTGTTTTTT.

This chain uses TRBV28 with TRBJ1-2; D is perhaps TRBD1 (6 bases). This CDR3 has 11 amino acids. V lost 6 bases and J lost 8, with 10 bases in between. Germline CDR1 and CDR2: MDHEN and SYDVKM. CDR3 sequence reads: CASSAGVGYTF. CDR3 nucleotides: TGTGCCAGCAGCGCAGGGGTGGGCTACACCTTC.

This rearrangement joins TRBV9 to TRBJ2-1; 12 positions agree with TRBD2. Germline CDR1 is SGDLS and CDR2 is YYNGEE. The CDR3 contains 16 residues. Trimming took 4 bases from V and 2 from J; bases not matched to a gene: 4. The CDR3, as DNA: TGTGCCAGCAGCCCCCTAGCGGGAGGGGCCTACAATGAGCAGTTCTTC. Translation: CASSPLAGGAYNEQFF.

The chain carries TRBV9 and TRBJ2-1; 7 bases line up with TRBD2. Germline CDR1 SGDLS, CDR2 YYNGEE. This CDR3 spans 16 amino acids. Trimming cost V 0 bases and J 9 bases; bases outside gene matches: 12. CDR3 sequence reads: CASSVGGGGTGGEQFF. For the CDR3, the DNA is TGTGCCAGCAGCGTAGGTGGGGGAGGGACTGGAGGTGAGCAGTTCTTC.

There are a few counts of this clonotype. Here the CDR3 reads CAWVDRQRTNTEAFF. The CDR3 coding sequence is TGTGCCTGGGTGGACCGACAGCGGACGAACACTGAAGCTTTCTTT. The genes are TRBV30 and TRBJ1-1, with D tentatively TRBD1 (5 bases). The CDR3 sequence is 15 residues long. Per the germline V gene, CDR1 is GTSNPN and CDR2 is SVGIG (reference sequence). The V and J ends lost 5 bases and 1 base respectively, with 17 bases between them.

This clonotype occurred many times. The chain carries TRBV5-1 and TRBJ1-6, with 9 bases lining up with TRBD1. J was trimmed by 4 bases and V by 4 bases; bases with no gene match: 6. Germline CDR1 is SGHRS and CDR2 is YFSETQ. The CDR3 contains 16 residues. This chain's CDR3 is CASSRDRDPYNSPLHF. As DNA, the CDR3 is TGCGCCAGCAGCCGGGACAGGGACCCTTATAATTCACCCCTCCACTTT. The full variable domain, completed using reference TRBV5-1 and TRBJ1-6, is KAGVTQTPRYLIKTRGQQVTLSCSPISGHRSVSWYQQTPGQGLQFLFEYFSETQRNKGNFPGRFSGRQFSNSRSEMNVSTLELGDSALYLCASSRDRDPYNSPLHFGNGTRLTVT.